The 22 T cell receptor beta chains below all came from one sample that was sequenced in a study of T-cell reconstitution after alpha-beta-depleted transplantation in children. Unique molecular identifiers were incorporated during preparation of the TCRbeta library. One entry per CDR3 protein, called by TCRdb with MiXCR from the PCR reads. This table has 5,500 to 7,000 distinct CDR3 sequences, roughly 17% appearing once. The source material was PBMCs, mostly from graft donor cells, sampled 60 days after TCRalphabeta/CD19-depleted stem cell transplant. The receptor source for this set is a male patient younger than 18 who had a stem cell transplant for acute myeloid leukemia, so the T cells may come from the graft donor.

The V call is TRBV12-3 or TRBV12-4, the J call TRBJ2-5; 11 nucleotides agree with TRBD2. V lost 5 bases to trimming and J lost 5 bases; unmatched junction nucleotides: 13. This CDR3 region has 17 residues. CDR3 sequence (DNA): TGTGCCAGCAGTCTCGTTAGCGGGAGGGCCGCGGTTGAGACCCAGTACTTC. Encoded protein: CASSLVSGRAAVETQYF.

This chain connects TRBV5-1 to TRBJ1-1, with a tentative D call TRBD1 (5 bases). The CDR3 has 15 residues. V was shortened by 0 bases and J by 1 base, with 10 bases between the two germline ends. CDR1 is SGHRS, CDR2 YFSETQ, per germline. The chain's CDR3 is CASSLVTGGNTEAFF. The DNA of the CDR3 is TGCGCCAGCAGCTTGGTAACGGGGGGGAACACTGAAGCTTTCTTT.

Within the sample, this clonotype is medium-sized. The chain carries TRBV10-3 and TRBJ2-1; TRBD2 matches at 7 bases. The length of the CDR3 is 13 residues. Per germline, CDR1 ENHRY and CDR2 SYGVKD. J gave up 9 bases and V 5 bases, and 7 bases lay outside the gene matches. CDR3 sequence: CAISPTSPGEQFF. CDR3 DNA sequence: TGTGCCATCAGTCCGACTAGCCCCGGTGAGCAGTTCTTC.

In its sample, this clonotype is medium-sized. The chain is built from TRBV7-8 and TRBJ1-2, with no clear D. CDR1 and CDR2 (germline): SGHVS, FQNEAQ. The V end was cut by 3 bases, the J end by 7 bases, with 15 bases between. The CDR3 totals 14 residues. The CDR3 bases are TGTGCCAGCAGCTTTGGCGGAATACTGGGTGGCTACACCTTC. Translating it yields CASSFGGILGGYTF.

This clonotype was seen more than once but under ten times. The chain recombines TRBV20-1 with TRBJ2-3, with D possibly being TRBD1 (6 bases). Germline V gene lookup returns CDR1 DFQATT and CDR2 SNEGSKA (reference sequence). This CDR3 is 13 amino acids long. V lost 5 bases and J 6 bases, leaving 15 bases between the germline ends. CDR3 loop: CSAEKGERDTQYF. In DNA form, the CDR3 reads TGCAGTGCTGAGAAGGGGGAAAGGGATACGCAGTATTTT.

The J gene is TRBJ2-3, the V gene TRBV7-2; 8 bases match TRBD2. With V trimmed by 3 bases and J by 4 bases, 6 bases remained unmatched. This CDR3 has 15 amino acids. Germline-derived CDR1 and CDR2 are SGHTA and FQGNSA. This chain's CDR3 is CASSFAGGVADTQYF. CDR3 in DNA: TGTGCCAGCAGCTTTGCGGGAGGAGTGGCAGATACGCAGTATTTT.

This clonotype is medium-sized (0.01 to 0.1%) by share. The chain employs TRBV18 and TRBJ1-3; D not certain. The CDR3 runs 14 residues. CDR1 and CDR2 from the germline V gene are KGHSH and LQKENI. The ends were cut back, 3 bases at V and 3 bases at J, with 9 bases in the middle. CDR3 in DNA: TGTGCCAGCTCACCGTCGAGGGTTGGAAACACCATATATTTT. Its translation: CASSPSRVGNTIYF.

A single count supports this clonotype. A read error may be the cause here, since a much bigger clone is one base away. The chain employs TRBV15 and TRBJ2-3; D gene uncertain. This CDR3 has 11 amino acids. From germline, CDR1 is LNHNV and CDR2 YYDKDF (reference sequence). The V and J ends lost 5 bases and 9 bases respectively, with 9 bases between them. The CDR3 DNA sequence: TGTGCCACCAGCGCACAAGGCACGCAGTATTTT. Its translation: CATSAQGTQYF.

In this sample, this clonotype turned up a few times. This chain joins TRBV20-1 and TRBJ2-7; no reliable D call. The germline V gene has CDR1 DFQATT and CDR2 SNEGSKA (reference sequence). The germline V and J ends were trimmed by 0 bases and 2 bases, with 5 bases remaining between them. The CDR3 sequence is 12 residues long. The CDR3 protein is CSARDSAYEQYV. CDR3 coding DNA: TGCAGTGCTAGAGATTCAGCCTACGAGCAGTACGTC.

The rearrangement links TRBV7-3 to TRBJ2-7; the match to TRBD2 covers 8 bases. The CDR3 is 15 residues long. The V gene's germline CDR1 is SGHTA and CDR2 FQGTGA. Germline trimming cut 4 bases from V and 1 base from J; bases unmatched to any gene: 6. CDR3 loop: CASSSGGGRSYEQYF. CDR3 bases: TGTGCCAGCAGCTCAGGCGGGGGGAGATCCTACGAGCAGTACTTC.

The chain carries TRBV7-9 and TRBJ2-5; a weak D match, TRBD2 (6 bases). The length of the CDR3 is 14 residues. Trimming shortened V by 5 bases and J by 3 bases, and 13 bases separated the two germline ends. Germline V lookup: CDR1 SEHNR, CDR2 FQNEAQ (reference sequence). The CDR3 bases are TGTGCCAGCAGCATGGGACTGTCGGAAGAGACCCAGTACTTC. The encoded protein is CASSMGLSEETQYF. Together with reference TRBV7-9 and TRBJ2-5, the CDR3 gives the full variable domain: DTGVSQNPRHKITKRGQNVTFRCDPISEHNRLYWYRQTLGQGPEFLTYFQNEAQLEKSRLLSDRFSAERPKGSFSTLEIQRTEQGDSAMYLCASSMGLSEETQYFGPGTRLLVL.

J is TRBJ2-7 and V is TRBV9, with D perhaps TRBD2 (6 bases). Looked up from germline, CDR1 is SGDLS and CDR2 is YYNGEE. The CDR3 extends over 15 amino acids. V lost 0 bases and J lost 7, with 17 bases in between. DNA for the CDR3: TGTGCCAGCAGCGTAGATCCGGCTGCCGGGAGTGAGCAGTACTTC. Translated: CASSVDPAAGSEQYF.

This clonotype was picked up a small number of times. The chain employs TRBV3-1 and TRBJ2-5; D is ambiguous. The germline V gene has CDR1 LGHDT and CDR2 YNNKEL (reference sequence). Trimming shortened V by 2 bases and J by 5 bases, and 6 bases separated the two germline ends. The CDR3 is 12 amino acids. The CDR3 nucleotides are TGTGCCAGCAGCCAATATACGGAGACCCAGTACTTC. Its protein product is CASSQYTETQYF.

This clonotype is medium-sized. The CDR3 sequence is CASSLRGRLSTDTQYF. DNA for the CDR3: TGTGCCAGCAGCCTCAGGGGCCGGCTAAGCACAGATACGCAGTATTTT. The V gene is TRBV7-2, the J gene TRBJ2-3, with D perhaps matching TRBD1 (6 bases). The CDR3 length is 16 residues. V was trimmed by 5 bases and J by 0 bases, leaving 15 bases between them. From germline, CDR1 is SGHTA and CDR2 FQGNSA.

This clonotype came up a few times. V is TRBV10-3 and J is TRBJ1-5, with D tentatively TRBD1 (5 bases). The CDR3 loop spans 16 amino acids. V was trimmed by 0 bases and J by 7 bases, leaving 16 bases between them. The germline CDR1 and CDR2 sequences are ENHRY and SYGVKD. The CDR3 DNA reads TGTGCCATCAGTGAGTCCGGACCGCAGGGAGAACAGCCCCAGCATTTT. This sequence encodes CAISESGPQGEQPQHF.

This clonotype is labeled as medium-sized. The rearrangement links TRBV7-2 to TRBJ1-2; 9 nucleotides line up with TRBD1. CDR1 and CDR2 from the germline V gene are SGHTA and FQGNSA. The CDR3 is 15 residues long. The ends lost 3 bases at V and 8 bases at J; junction bases unmatched: 10. In nucleotides, the CDR3 is TGTGCCAGCAGCTTTACGGGACAGGGAGATCAGGGCTACACCTTC. Translation: CASSFTGQGDQGYTF. The full variable domain, in which reference TRBV7-2 and TRBJ1-2 provide the parts outside the CDR3, is GAGVSQSPSNKVTEKGKDVELRCDPISGHTALYWYRQSLGQGLEFLIYFQGNSAPDKSGLPSDRFSAERTGGSVSTLTIQRTQQEDSAVYLCASSFTGQGDQGYTFGSGTRLTVV.

The V gene is TRBV27, the J gene TRBJ1-2; no clear D gene. V lost 4 bases to trimming and J lost 3 bases, with 9 bases between them. CDR3 size: 13 residues. Germline CDR1 reads MNHEY; CDR2 reads SMNVEV (reference sequence). CDR3 in DNA: TGTGCCAGCAGTTCACGGGTCTACTATGGCTACACCTTC. This encodes CASSSRVYYGYTF.

The chain has TRBV5-1 and TRBJ2-2; TRBD2 matches at 8 bases. V trimming: 0 bases; J trimming: 3 bases; junction bases outside the gene matches: 4. Looked up from germline, CDR1 is SGHRS and CDR2 is YFSETQ. This CDR3 spans 16 amino acids. The CDR3 DNA reads as TGCGCCAGCAGCTTGGGGAGCGGGAGTGACACCGGGGAGCTGTTTTTT. The encoded protein is CASSLGSGSDTGELFF.

Judged by abundance, this clonotype is medium-sized. The V and J genes are TRBV6-1 and TRBJ2-5; 13 bases align to TRBD2. This CDR3 is 15 amino acids long. V shed 6 bases and J 2 bases; nucleotides not matched to a gene: 3. The V gene's germline CDR1 is MNHNS and CDR2 SASEGT. CDR3 region: CASSRGLAGQETQYF. CDR3 DNA: TGTGCCAGCAGCAGGGGACTAGCGGGACAAGAGACCCAGTACTTC.

V is TRBV6-1 and J is TRBJ2-5, with 7 nucleotides matching TRBD2. The CDR3 is 16 residues long. CDR1 is MNHNS and CDR2 is SASEGT in the germline V gene. The V gene end was trimmed by 5 bases and the J gene end by 4 bases; junction bases not matched to a gene: 13. The CDR3 sequence: CASSPLTEGGGETQYF. The DNA of the CDR3 is TGTGCCAGCAGTCCCCTTACGGAAGGCGGGGGAGAGACCCAGTACTTC.

Concerning this clonotype: The conserved phenylalanine or tryptophan normally closing the CDR3 is absent here, so this likely arose from a read error. The V gene is TRBV5-1, the J gene TRBJ2-1, with D uncertain. From germline, CDR1 is SGHRS and CDR2 YFSETQ. Trimming took off 2 bases at V and 1 base at J, with 10 bases between the two ends. The CDR3 is made up of 15 amino acids. The CDR3 DNA is TGCGCCAGCAGCTTCAGTGGGATTTCCTACAATGAGCAGTTCCTC. Residues: CASSFSGISYNEQFL.

By sample fraction, this clonotype is large (0.1 to 1%). The chain is built from TRBV7-2 and TRBJ2-3; D not resolved. Germline CDR1 SGHTA, CDR2 FQGNSA. The CDR3 runs to 12 residues. The V gene lost 2 bases and the J gene lost 0 bases, with 0 bases spanning the gap. The CDR3 loop reads CASSLSTDTQYF. The CDR3, as DNA: TGTGCCAGCAGCTTAAGCACAGATACGCAGTATTTT.